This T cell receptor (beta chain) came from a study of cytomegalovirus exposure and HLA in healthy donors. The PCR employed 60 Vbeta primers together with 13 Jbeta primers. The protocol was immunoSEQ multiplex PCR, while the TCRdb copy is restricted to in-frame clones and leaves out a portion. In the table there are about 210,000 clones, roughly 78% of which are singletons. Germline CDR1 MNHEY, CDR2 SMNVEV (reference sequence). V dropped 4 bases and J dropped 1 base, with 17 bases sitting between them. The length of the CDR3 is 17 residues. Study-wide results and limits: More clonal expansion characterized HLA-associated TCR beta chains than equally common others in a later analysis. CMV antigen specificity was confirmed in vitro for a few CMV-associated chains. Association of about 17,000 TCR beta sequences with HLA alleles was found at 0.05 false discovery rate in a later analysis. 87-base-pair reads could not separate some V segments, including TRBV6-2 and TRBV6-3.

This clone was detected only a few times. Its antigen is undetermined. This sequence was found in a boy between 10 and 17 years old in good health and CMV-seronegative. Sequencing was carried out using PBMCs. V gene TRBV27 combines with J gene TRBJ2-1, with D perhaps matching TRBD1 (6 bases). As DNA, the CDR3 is TGTGCCAGCAGTTCCTTAGAACAGGGCTTTTCCTACAATGAGCAGTTCTTC. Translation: CASSSLEQGFSYNEQFF.